This TCR beta chain derives from a study of blood T cell repertoires in COVID-19. The wider study: Researchers got acute and convalescent COVID-19 samples from the United States, Italy and Spain. T cells, B-cell-depleted T cells, or PBMCs supplied cDNA or gDNA.

The germline V gene encodes CDR1 SGHTS and CDR2 YDEGEE. The CDR3 has 18 amino acids. V was clipped by 2 bases and J by 1 base, with 16 bases between them. Study processing details: Nucleated cell number was recorded as an estimate derived from reference gene primer amplification. Using immunoSEQ multiplex PCR, the repertoire was profiled, and TCRdb retains in-frame clones only, with some absent. That table furnishes V, J and clone size, whereas the DNA furnished D and trimming. Of 150,000 to 200,000 clones listed, approximately 90% were seen once; the top ten hold less than 5.5%. This chain uses TRBV5-8 with TRBJ2-6; tentatively, D is TRBD2 (7 bases). The sequence was obtained from a human donor in a cohort sampled during active COVID-19. Sequencing was done on a sample of peripheral blood. CDR3 protein: CASSFVAGALSGANVLTF. The CDR3 DNA reads as TGTGCCAGCAGCTTTGTTGCGGGGGCCTTATCTGGGGCCAACGTCCTGACTTTC.